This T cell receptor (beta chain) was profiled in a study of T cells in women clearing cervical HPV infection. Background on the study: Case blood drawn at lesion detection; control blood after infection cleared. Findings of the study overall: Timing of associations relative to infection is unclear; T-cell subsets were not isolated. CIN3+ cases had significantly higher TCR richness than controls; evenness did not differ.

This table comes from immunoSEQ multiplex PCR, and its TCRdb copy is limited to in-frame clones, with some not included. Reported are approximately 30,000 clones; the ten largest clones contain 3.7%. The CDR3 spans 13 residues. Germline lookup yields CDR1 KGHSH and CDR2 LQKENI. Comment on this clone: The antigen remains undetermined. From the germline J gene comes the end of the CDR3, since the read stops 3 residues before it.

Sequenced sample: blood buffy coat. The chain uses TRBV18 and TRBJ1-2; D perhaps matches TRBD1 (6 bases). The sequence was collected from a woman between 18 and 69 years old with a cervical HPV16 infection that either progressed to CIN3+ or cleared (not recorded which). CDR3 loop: CASSESQGYDYTF. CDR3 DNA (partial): TGTGCCAGCTCAGAATCACAGGGCTACGAC.